At least ten counts were recorded for the clone carrying this TCR beta chain. The data were taken from a study of T-cell reconstitution after alpha-beta-depleted transplantation in children. V shed 5 bases and J shed 2 bases, with 9 bases lying between them. The CDR3 contains 13 residues. Per the germline V gene, CDR1 is SGHAT and CDR2 is FQDESV (reference sequence). Unique molecular identifiers tagged the TCRbeta library. Each CDR3 protein is one row after TCRdb ran MiXCR on the PCR reads. The sample contains 350,000 to 400,000 distinct CDR3 sequences, less than 15% of which appear only once. The receptor's source is a human donor who donated a stem cell graft to a child with Fanconi anemia. The V call is TRBV11-1, the J call TRBJ1-1; tentative D call: TRBD1 (5 bases). The sequences come from PBMCs, collected from the stem cell graft. CDR3 in amino acids: CASSRGANTEAFF. CDR3 nucleotide sequence: TGTGCCAGCAGCCGTGGGGCTAACACTGAAGCTTTCTTT.